This T cell receptor beta chain was retrieved from a study of T cell responses to AZD1222 COVID-19 vaccine. Study results and limitations: It was only after the peak T cell response that any repertoires were sampled. Mapped onto spike, vaccine-associated CD4 TCRs spanned it and were dominant at 160-218 and 743-854. A mostly white British donor set with more females was recruited, and clonal diversity was possibly underestimated.

Germline V CDR1 and CDR2: KGHSH, LQKENI. V was pared by 1 base and J by 4 bases, with 13 bases between. This CDR3 comprises 15 residues. The data were produced by immunoSEQ multiplex PCR, yet TCRdb's version contains in-frame clones alone and is incomplete. This table holds 95,000 to 150,000 clones, 75% to 90% found once. Comments on this clone: As yet, its antigen is unknown.

The TCR comes from an adult in good health. The chain couples TRBV18 to TRBJ1-2; D call uncertain. The source was peripheral blood, collected on day 0 of AZD1222 vaccination. This chain's CDR3 is CASSPRGDLAYGYTF. DNA of the CDR3: TGTGCCAGCTCACCACGCGGGGATTTGGCCTATGGCTACACCTTC.